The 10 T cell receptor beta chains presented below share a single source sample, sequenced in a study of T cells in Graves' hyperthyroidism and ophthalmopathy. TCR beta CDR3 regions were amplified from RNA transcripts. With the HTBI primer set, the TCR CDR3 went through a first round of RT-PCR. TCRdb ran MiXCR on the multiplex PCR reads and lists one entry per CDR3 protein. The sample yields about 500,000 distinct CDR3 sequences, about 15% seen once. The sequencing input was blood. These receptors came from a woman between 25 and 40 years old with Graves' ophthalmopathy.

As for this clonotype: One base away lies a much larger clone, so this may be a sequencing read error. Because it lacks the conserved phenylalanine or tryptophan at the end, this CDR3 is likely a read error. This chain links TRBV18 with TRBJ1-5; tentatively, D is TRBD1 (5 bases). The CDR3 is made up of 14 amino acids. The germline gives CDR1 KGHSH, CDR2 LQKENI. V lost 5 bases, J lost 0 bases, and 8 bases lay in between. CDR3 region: CASSSDSSNQPQHL. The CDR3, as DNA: TGTGCCAGCTCAAGCGACAGTAGCAATCAGCCCCAGCATCTT.

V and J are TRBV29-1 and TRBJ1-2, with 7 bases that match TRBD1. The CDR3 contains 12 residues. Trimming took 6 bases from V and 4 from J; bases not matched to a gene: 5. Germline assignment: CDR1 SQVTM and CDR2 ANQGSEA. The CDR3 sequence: CSVGDSVYGYTF. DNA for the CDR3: TGCAGCGTGGGGGACAGCGTCTATGGCTACACCTTC.

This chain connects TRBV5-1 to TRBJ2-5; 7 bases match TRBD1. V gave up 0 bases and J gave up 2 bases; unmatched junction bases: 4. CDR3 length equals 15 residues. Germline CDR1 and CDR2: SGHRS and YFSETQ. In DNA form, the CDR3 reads TGCGCCAGCAGCTTGGCCGGGACAGATCAAGAGACCCAGTACTTC. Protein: CASSLAGTDQETQYF.

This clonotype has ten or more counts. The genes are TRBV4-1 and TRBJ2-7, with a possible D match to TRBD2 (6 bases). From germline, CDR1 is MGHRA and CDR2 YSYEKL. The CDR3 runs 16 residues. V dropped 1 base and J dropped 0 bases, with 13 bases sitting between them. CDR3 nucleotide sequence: TGCGCCAGCAGCCAAGCAGGGACTGTGAGCTCCTACGAGCAGTACTTC. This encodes CASSQAGTVSSYEQYF.

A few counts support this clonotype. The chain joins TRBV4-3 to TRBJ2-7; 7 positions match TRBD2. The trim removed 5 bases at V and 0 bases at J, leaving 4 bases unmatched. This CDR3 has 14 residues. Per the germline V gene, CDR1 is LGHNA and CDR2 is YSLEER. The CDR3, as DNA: TGCGCCAGCAGCTCGACTAGCCTCTCCTACGAGCAGTACTTC. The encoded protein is CASSSTSLSYEQYF.

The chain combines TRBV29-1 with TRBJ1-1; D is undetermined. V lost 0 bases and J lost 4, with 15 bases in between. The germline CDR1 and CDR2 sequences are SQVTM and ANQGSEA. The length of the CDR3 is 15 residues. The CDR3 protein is CSVEDQRSRSTEAFF. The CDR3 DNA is TGCAGCGTTGAAGATCAGCGAAGCCGGAGCACTGAAGCTTTCTTT.

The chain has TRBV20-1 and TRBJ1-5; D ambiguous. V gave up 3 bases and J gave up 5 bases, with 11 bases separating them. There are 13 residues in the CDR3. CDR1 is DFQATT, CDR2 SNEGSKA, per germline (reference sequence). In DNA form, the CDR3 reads TGCAGTGCTAGTCCCGTCACTCATCAGCCCCAGCATTTT. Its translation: CSASPVTHQPQHF.

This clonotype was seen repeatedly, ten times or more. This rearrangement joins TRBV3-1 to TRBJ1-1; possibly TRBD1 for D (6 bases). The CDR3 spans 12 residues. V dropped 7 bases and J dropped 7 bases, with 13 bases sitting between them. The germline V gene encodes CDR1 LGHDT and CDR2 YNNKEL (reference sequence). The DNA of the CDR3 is TGTGCCAGCAAAGGAAGGGGGGGTGAAGCTTTCTTT. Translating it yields CASKGRGGEAFF.

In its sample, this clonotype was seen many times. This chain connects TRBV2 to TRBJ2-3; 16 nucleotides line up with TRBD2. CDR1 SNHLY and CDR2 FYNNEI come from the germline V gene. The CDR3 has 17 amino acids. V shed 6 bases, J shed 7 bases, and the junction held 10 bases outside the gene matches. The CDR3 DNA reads TGTGCCAGCAGGGCGGGACTAGCGGGAGGGCCGAGATATACGCAGTATTTT. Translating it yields CASRAGLAGGPRYTQYF.

The CDR3 bases are TGTGCCAGCACACCTTCGAGACAGGGGGGTGAAAAACTGTTTTTT. It encodes CASTPSRQGGEKLFF. The chain carries TRBV28 and TRBJ1-4; TRBD1 matches 9 bases. The CDR3 sequence is 15 residues long. The J segment lost 7 bases and the V segment lost 7 bases, leaving 10 bases of the junction unmatched. Germline CDR1 and CDR2: MDHEN and SYDVKM.